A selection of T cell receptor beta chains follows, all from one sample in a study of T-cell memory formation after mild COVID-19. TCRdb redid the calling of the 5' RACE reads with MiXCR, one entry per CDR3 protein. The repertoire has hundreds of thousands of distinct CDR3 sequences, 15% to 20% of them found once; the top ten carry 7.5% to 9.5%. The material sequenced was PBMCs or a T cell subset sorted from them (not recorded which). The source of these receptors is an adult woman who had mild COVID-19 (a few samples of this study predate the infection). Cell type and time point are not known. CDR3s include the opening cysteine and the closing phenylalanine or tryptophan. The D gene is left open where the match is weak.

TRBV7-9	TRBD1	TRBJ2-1	CASSPAGQGFWQFF
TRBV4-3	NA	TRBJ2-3	CASSQELTDTQYF
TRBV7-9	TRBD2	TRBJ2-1	CASSLATSRNEQFF
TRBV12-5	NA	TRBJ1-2	CASGLGLRLGYTF
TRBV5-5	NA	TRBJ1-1	CASSLLNSNTEAFF
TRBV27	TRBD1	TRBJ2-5	CASSQRTGETQYF
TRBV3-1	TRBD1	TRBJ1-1	CASSQVHRDRIMNTEAFF
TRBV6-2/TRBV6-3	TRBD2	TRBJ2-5	CASSMTSGVKETQYF
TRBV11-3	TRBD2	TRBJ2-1	CASSLVGLGSYNEQFF
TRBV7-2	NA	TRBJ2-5	CASSQASGTPQETQYF
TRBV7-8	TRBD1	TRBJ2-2	CASSPRDRGRTGELFF
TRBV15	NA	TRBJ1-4	CATSGDIRKKLFF
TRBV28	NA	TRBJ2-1	CASANGGAYNEQFF
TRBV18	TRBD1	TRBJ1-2	CASSPRQGGYGYTF
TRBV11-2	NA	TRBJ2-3	CASSSHPSLTDTQYF
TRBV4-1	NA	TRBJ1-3	CASSQDPIYSGNTIYF
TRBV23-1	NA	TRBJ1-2	CASSQLIKAAENYGYTF
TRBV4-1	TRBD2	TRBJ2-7	CASSQARTSSFSYEQYF
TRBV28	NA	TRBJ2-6	CASSFPRAGANVLTF
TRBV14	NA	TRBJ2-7	CASSPENPYEQYF
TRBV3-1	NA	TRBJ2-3	CASSQGSGASTDTQYF
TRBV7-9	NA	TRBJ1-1	CASSFRQRNTEAFF
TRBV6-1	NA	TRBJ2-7	CASSEGVVEQYF
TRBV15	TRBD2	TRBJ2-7	CATSRDGGGPSGF
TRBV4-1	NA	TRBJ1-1	CASSQARGSGAEAFF
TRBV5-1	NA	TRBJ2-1	CASSLGPYFSPYNEQFF
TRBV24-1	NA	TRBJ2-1	CATSELNNEQFF
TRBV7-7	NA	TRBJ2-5	CASSLGRVIETQYF
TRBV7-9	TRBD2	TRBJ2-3	CASSSGLAETDTQYF
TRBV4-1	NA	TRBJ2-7	CASSKGIRGGGRKLPEQYF
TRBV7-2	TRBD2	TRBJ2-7	CASSKRGLAGFGPNEQYF
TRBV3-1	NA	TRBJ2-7	CASSHPRDGQDYEQYF
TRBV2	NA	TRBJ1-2	CASSEVWSVKDGYTF
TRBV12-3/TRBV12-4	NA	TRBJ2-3	CASSPASPTDTQYF
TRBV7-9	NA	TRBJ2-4	CASSLTPGVAKNIQYF
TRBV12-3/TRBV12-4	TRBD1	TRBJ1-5	CASSRQGSTQPQHF
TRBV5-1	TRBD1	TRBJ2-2	CASSSAGTGVGNGELFF
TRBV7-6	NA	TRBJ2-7	CASSRNRDYEQYF
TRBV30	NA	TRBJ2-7	CAWSGGYEQYF
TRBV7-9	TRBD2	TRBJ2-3	CASSQALAGRTDTQYF
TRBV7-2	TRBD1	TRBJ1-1	CASSRGQGWIPEAFF
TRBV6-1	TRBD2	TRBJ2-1	CASSEGLAGARFF
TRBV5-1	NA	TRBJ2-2	CASSLSDTTGELFF
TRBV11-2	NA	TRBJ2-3	CASSSLPGLRRNTQYF
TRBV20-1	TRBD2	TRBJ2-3	CSAALGLAGLGDTQYF
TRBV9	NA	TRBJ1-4	CASSEGETNEKLFF
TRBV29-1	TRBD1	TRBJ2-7	CSVYPTGSYEQYF
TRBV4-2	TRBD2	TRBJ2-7	CASSHSAGLAAYEQYF